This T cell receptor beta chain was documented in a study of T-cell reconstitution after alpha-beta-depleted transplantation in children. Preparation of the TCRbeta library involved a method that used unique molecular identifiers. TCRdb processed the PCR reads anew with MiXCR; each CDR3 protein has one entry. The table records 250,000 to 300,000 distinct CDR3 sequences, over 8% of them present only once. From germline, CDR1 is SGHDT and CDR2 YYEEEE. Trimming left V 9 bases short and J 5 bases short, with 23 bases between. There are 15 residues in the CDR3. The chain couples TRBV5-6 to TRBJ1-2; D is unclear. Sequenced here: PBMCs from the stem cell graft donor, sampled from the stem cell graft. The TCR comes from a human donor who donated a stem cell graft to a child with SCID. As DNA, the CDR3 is TGTGCCATGGGCCCCGGGCCAGGAGTGGAATATGGCTACACCTTC. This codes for CAMGPGPGVEYGYTF.